This T cell receptor (beta chain) was sequenced in a study of T cell changes during pregnancy in multiple sclerosis. Trimming cost V 4 bases and J 5 bases; bases outside gene matches: 14. The CDR3 spans 16 residues. The V gene's germline CDR1 is SGHNT and CDR2 YYREEE (reference sequence). Repertoires were generated with immunoSEQ multiplex PCR, while TCRdb's copy carries only in-frame clones and drops some. The table has about 40,000 clones, 90% to 95% seen once. This clone was counted once. This chain joins TRBV5-4 and TRBJ2-5; 7 nucleotides align to TRBD2. The sequencing here drew on CD8+ T cells from peripheral blood mononuclear cells, taken before pregnancy. The clonotype comes from a female donor with multiple sclerosis, enrolled in a pregnancy study. The CDR3 bases are TGTGCCAGCAGCCCCGGAGGTCGGCGGGAGTGGGAGACCCAGTACTTC. Translated: CASSPGGRREWETQYF.